This T cell receptor beta chain derives from a study of T-cell reconstitution after alpha-beta-depleted transplantation in children. Preparing the TCRbeta library involved the use of unique molecular identifiers. Via MiXCR, TCRdb re-called the PCR reads, giving one row per CDR3 protein. The sample shows 100,000 to 120,000 distinct CDR3 sequences, 9% to 12% of them seen only once. The CDR3 is 15 residues long. Germline assignment: CDR1 SGHRS and CDR2 YFSETQ. J was trimmed by 6 bases and V by 3 bases; bases with no gene match: 9. This clonotype appeared many times. The receptor was derived from a human donor who donated a stem cell graft to a child with acute lymphoblastic leukemia. This rearrangement joins TRBV5-1 to TRBJ2-7; 10 bases line up with TRBD1. The sequenced sample was PBMCs from the stem cell graft donor, obtained from the stem cell graft. CDR3 bases: TGCGCCAGCAGCTGGGGACAGGGGAACCGCGGCGAGCAGTACTTC. It yields the protein CASSWGQGNRGEQYF.